This TCR beta chain was sequenced for a study of beta chain features in type 1 diabetes. Study in general: Across the samples, roughly 98,000,000 sorted cells were examined in total.

This clone has ten or more counts. The target antigen is unknown. As every portion of the isolated RNA was reverse transcribed, the sequencing read expressed TCRB transcripts. Assay: immunoSEQ multiplex PCR; the TCRdb copy retains only in-frame clones and omits some. Of about 140,000 clones detected, about 7.1% appear once; the ten largest clones hold about 1.4%. General study results and limits: Junctions at VDJ sites from type 1 diabetes patients had fewer insertions and more deletions. Equally in patients and controls, PCR might preferentially amplify shorter templates.

The V segment lost 7 bases and the J segment 6 bases; nucleotides outside the gene matches: 7. The CDR3 runs to 14 residues. Germline loops: CDR1 MDHEN, CDR2 SYDVKM. This receptor was identified in a woman younger than 45 in good health. The sample consisted of central memory CD4+ T cells from blood. This rearrangement joins TRBV28 to TRBJ2-2, with 8 bases fitting TRBD1. The CDR3 nucleotides read TGTGCCAGCATCTCAGGGGGCGTACCCGGGGAGCTGTTTTTT. Its translation: CASISGGVPGELFF.